These T cell receptor beta chains were read from a single sample in a study of T cells in Graves' hyperthyroidism and ophthalmopathy. TCRdb reprocessed the multiplex PCR reads via MiXCR and lists one record per CDR3 protein. The repertoire holds more than 350,000 distinct CDR3 sequences, with roughly 15% as singletons. Sample: blood. The receptors originated from a woman aged 55 to 70 with Graves' ophthalmopathy. The CDR3 runs from the conserved cysteine through the conserved F or W. Fields, in order: clone size, D gene, V gene, J gene, CDR3 protein, CDR3 DNA. A D gene is named only where the DNA matches it firmly. The listing skips clone size in some rows; elsewhere it reads once, few, many or a size class.

size: .; D: .; V: TRBV3-1; J: TRBJ2-1; CDR3: CASSQQPVAGANEQFF; DNA: TGTGCCAGCAGCCAACAACCCGTCGCAGGGGCCAATGAGCAGTTCTTC
size: many; D: TRBD1; V: TRBV7-8; J: TRBJ1-2; CDR3: CASSPRTGGGGYTF; DNA: TGTGCCAGCAGCCCAAGGACAGGGGGGGGAGGCTACACCTTC
size: few; D: TRBD1; V: TRBV4-1; J: TRBJ2-2; CDR3: CASSQEQGATGELFF; DNA: TGCGCCAGCAGCCAAGAACAGGGGGCTACCGGGGAGCTGTTTTTT
size: many; D: .; V: TRBV7-9; J: TRBJ2-7; CDR3: CASNRDNFYEQYF; DNA: TGTGCCAGCAACCGGGACAACTTCTACGAGCAGTACTTC
size: many; D: TRBD2; V: TRBV20-1; J: TRBJ2-1; CDR3: CSALLSAGGVEQFF; DNA: TGCAGTGCTCTCCTATCGGCGGGAGGGGTTGAGCAGTTCTTC
size: many; D: .; V: TRBV3-1; J: TRBJ2-7; CDR3: CASSQLPAEHYEQYF; DNA: TGTGCCAGCAGCCAACTCCCAGCGGAGCACTACGAGCAGTACTTC
size: .; D: TRBD2; V: TRBV28; J: TRBJ2-1; CDR3: CASRGETSGRVIEQFF; DNA: TGTGCCAGCAGGGGGGAGACTAGCGGGAGGGTAATTGAGCAGTTCTTC
size: many; D: .; V: TRBV12-3/TRBV12-4; J: TRBJ2-7; CDR3: CASGPPGTYEQYF; DNA: TGTGCCAGCGGACCTCCAGGCACCTACGAGCAGTACTTC
size: many; D: .; V: TRBV3-1; J: TRBJ1-1; CDR3: CASSQDIENTEAFF; DNA: TGTGCCAGCAGCCAAGATATAGAGAACACTGAAGCTTTCTTT
size: .; D: .; V: TRBV20-1; J: TRBJ1-4; CDR3: CSARDTSRGEKLFF; DNA: TGCAGTGCTAGAGATACATCCCGAGGGGAAAAACTGTTTTTT
size: .; D: TRBD1; V: TRBV6-1; J: TRBJ2-7; CDR3: CASSEPTGGPYEQYF; DNA: TGTGCCAGCAGTGAGCCGACAGGGGGCCCCTACGAGCAGTACTTC
size: many; D: TRBD2; V: TRBV7-8; J: TRBJ2-5; CDR3: CASSLGKRTSMETQYF; DNA: TGTGCCAGCAGCTTAGGAAAACGGACTAGCATGGAGACCCAGTACTTC
size: many; D: .; V: TRBV5-5; J: TRBJ1-1; CDR3: CASSPSGRRLEAFF; DNA: TGTGCCAGCAGCCCCTCGGGCCGGCGTCTTGAAGCTTTCTTT
size: many; D: .; V: TRBV12-3/TRBV12-4; J: TRBJ2-7; CDR3: CASSLRPGVYEQYF; DNA: TGTGCCAGCAGTTTACGCCCAGGCGTCTACGAGCAGTACTTC
size: few; D: TRBD2; V: TRBV5-1; J: TRBJ2-3; CDR3: CASSSGTISDTQYF; DNA: TGCGCCAGCAGCTCAGGGACTATATCCGATACGCAGTATTTT
size: few; D: .; V: TRBV12-3/TRBV12-4; J: TRBJ2-3; CDR3: CASSFGASTDTQCF; DNA: TGTGCCAGCAGTTTCGGGGCCAGCACAGATACGCAGTGTTTT
size: many; D: TRBD1; V: TRBV2; J: TRBJ1-5; CDR3: CASTMTGRVVGQPQHF; DNA: TGTGCCAGCACAATGACAGGGCGCGTTGTTGGTCAGCCCCAGCATTTT
size: .; D: TRBD2; V: TRBV18; J: TRBJ2-2; CDR3: CASSPPLAGVPGELFF; DNA: TGTGCCAGCTCACCACCACTAGCGGGAGTGCCCGGGGAGCTGTTTTTT
size: .; D: .; V: TRBV5-1; J: TRBJ2-2; CDR3: CASSFRLNTGELFF; DNA: TGCGCCAGCAGCTTCCGCCTGAACACCGGGGAGCTGTTTTTT
size: many; D: .; V: TRBV2; J: TRBJ2-5; CDR3: CASSEVRGLFRETQYF; DNA: TGTGCCAGCAGTGAAGTGCGGGGGCTTTTTCGAGAGACCCAGTACTTC
size: many; D: TRBD2; V: TRBV7-6; J: TRBJ2-3; CDR3: CASRRLAESTDTQYF; DNA: TGTGCCAGCCGAAGACTAGCGGAGAGCACAGATACGCAGTATTTT
size: .; D: .; V: TRBV5-4; J: TRBJ2-2; CDR3: CASSLSTSTGELFF; DNA: TGTGCCAGCAGCTTGTCTACCAGCACCGGGGAGCTGTTTTTT
size: many; D: TRBD2; V: TRBV20-1; J: TRBJ2-5; CDR3: CSAPGRAGVSETQYF; DNA: TGCAGTGCTCCCGGAAGAGCGGGAGTAAGCGAGACCCAGTACTTC
size: many; D: .; V: TRBV10-2; J: TRBJ2-7; CDR3: CASSESDSYEQYF; DNA: TGCGCCAGCAGTGAGTCTGACTCCTACGAGCAGTACTTC
size: many; D: TRBD1; V: TRBV28; J: TRBJ2-7; CDR3: CASSSTGQIYEQYF; DNA: TGTGCCAGCAGTTCAACGGGACAGATCTACGAGCAGTACTTC
size: many; D: TRBD1; V: TRBV18; J: TRBJ2-5; CDR3: CASSPDQGAPRETQYF; DNA: TGTGCCAGCTCACCAGACCAGGGGGCGCCTCGGGAGACCCAGTACTTC
size: many; D: TRBD2; V: TRBV6-5; J: TRBJ2-7; CDR3: CASSYSRLAGGKSYEQYF; DNA: TGTGCCAGCAGTTACTCGAGACTAGCGGGAGGGAAGTCCTACGAGCAGTACTTC
size: many; D: .; V: TRBV5-1; J: TRBJ1-5; CDR3: CASSPAGGGQPQHF; DNA: TGCGCCAGCAGCCCGGCGGGGGGAGGACAGCCCCAGCATTTT
size: many; D: .; V: TRBV5-1; J: TRBJ1-6; CDR3: CASSLEAGRGSPLHF; DNA: TGCGCCAGCAGCTTGGAGGCGGGAAGGGGTTCACCCCTCCACTTT
size: few; D: TRBD2; V: TRBV10-3; J: TRBJ2-1; CDR3: CATTASGSLNEQFF; DNA: TGTGCCACTACGGCTAGCGGGAGTTTAAATGAGCAGTTCTTC
size: large; D: TRBD2; V: TRBV7-6; J: TRBJ2-5; CDR3: CASSLTLAGGAQETQYF; DNA: TGTGCCAGCAGCTTAACCTTAGCGGGAGGGGCCCAAGAGACCCAGTACTTC
size: many; D: TRBD1; V: TRBV30; J: TRBJ1-2; CDR3: CAWGGTGGYGYTF; DNA: TGTGCCTGGGGGGGTACAGGGGGATATGGCTACACCTTC
size: many; D: .; V: TRBV7-6; J: TRBJ1-2; CDR3: CASSLVVEGSFSGYTF; DNA: TGTGCCAGCAGCTTAGTGGTTGAGGGGAGCTTCTCTGGCTACACCTTC
size: many; D: .; V: TRBV12-3/TRBV12-4; J: TRBJ2-1; CDR3: CASSGDLFRGNEQFF; DNA: TGTGCCAGCAGTGGGGATTTGTTTCGAGGGAATGAGCAGTTCTTC
size: few; D: .; V: TRBV5-1; J: TRBJ2-6; CDR3: CASSFQGGSGANVLTF; DNA: TGCGCCAGCAGCTTCCAGGGGGGATCTGGGGCCAACGTCCTGACTTTC
size: few; D: .; V: TRBV5-5; J: TRBJ1-1; CDR3: CASSPSRAEAFF; DNA: TGTGCCAGCAGCCCGTCCAGGGCTGAAGCTTTCTTT
size: many; D: TRBD1; V: TRBV20-1; J: TRBJ1-1; CDR3: CSAATGAPTEAFF; DNA: TGCAGTGCCGCGACAGGGGCACCCACTGAAGCTTTCTTT
size: many; D: .; V: TRBV18; J: TRBJ1-6; CDR3: CASSPDRSPSPLHF; DNA: TGTGCCAGCTCACCTGACAGGAGCCCCTCACCCCTCCACTTT
size: many; D: .; V: TRBV3-1; J: TRBJ1-1; CDR3: CASSQGPGNTEAFF; DNA: TGTGCCAGCAGCCAGGGGCCCGGGAACACTGAAGCTTTCTTT
size: many; D: TRBD1; V: TRBV3-1; J: TRBJ2-7; CDR3: CASSPTGQEVYEQYF; DNA: TGTGCCAGCAGCCCGACAGGACAGGAGGTTTACGAGCAGTACTTC
size: many; D: .; V: TRBV13; J: TRBJ2-7; CDR3: CASTAVGYPYEQYF; DNA: TGTGCCAGCACCGCCGTCGGATACCCCTACGAGCAGTACTTC
size: .; D: TRBD1; V: TRBV27; J: TRBJ1-3; CDR3: CASSFRQGEGNTIYF; DNA: TGTGCCAGCAGTTTTCGACAGGGGGAAGGAAACACCATATATTTT
size: many; D: .; V: TRBV2; J: TRBJ2-3; CDR3: CASNERRTDTQYF; DNA: TGTGCCAGCAATGAGCGGCGCACAGATACGCAGTATTTT
size: many; D: .; V: TRBV20-1; J: TRBJ1-1; CDR3: CSAKNPFHPGNTEAFF; DNA: TGCAGTGCTAAAAACCCGTTCCATCCAGGAAACACTGAAGCTTTCTTT
size: .; D: .; V: TRBV20-1; J: TRBJ2-3; CDR3: CSVDSRTDTQYF; DNA: TGCAGTGTAGACTCGCGCACAGATACGCAGTATTTT
size: .; D: .; V: TRBV12-3/TRBV12-4; J: TRBJ2-1; CDR3: CASSFRGLNEQFF; DNA: TGTGCCAGCAGTTTTCGGGGCCTCAATGAGCAGTTCTTC
size: many; D: .; V: TRBV2; J: TRBJ2-1; CDR3: CASVGSRSYNEQFF; DNA: TGTGCCAGCGTAGGCTCCAGGTCCTACAATGAGCAGTTCTTC
size: few; D: TRBD1; V: TRBV4-1; J: TRBJ1-5; CDR3: CASSRPGQGANQPQHF; DNA: TGCGCCAGCAGCCGCCCAGGACAGGGGGCAAATCAGCCCCAGCATTTT
size: .; D: .; V: TRBV7-9; J: TRBJ1-4; CDR3: CASSIYEKLFF; DNA: TGTGCCAGCAGTATCTATGAAAAACTGTTTTTT
size: .; D: TRBD1; V: TRBV28; J: TRBJ2-7; CDR3: CASSSGTGSFEQYF; DNA: TGTGCCAGCAGTTCCGGGACAGGGTCTTTCGAGCAGTACTTC
size: few; D: .; V: TRBV7-3; J: TRBJ2-2; CDR3: CASSPRMSRDTGELFF; DNA: TGTGCCAGCAGCCCCCGCATGAGTCGGGACACCGGGGAGCTGTTTTTT
size: many; D: .; V: TRBV5-6; J: TRBJ2-3; CDR3: CASSLGAADTQYF; DNA: TGTGCCAGCAGCTTGGGTGCGGCAGATACGCAGTATTTT
size: few; D: .; V: TRBV10-3; J: TRBJ2-2; CDR3: CAISESTTGELFF; DNA: TGTGCCATCAGTGAGTCCACCACCGGGGAGCTGTTTTTT
size: many; D: .; V: TRBV15; J: TRBJ2-5; CDR3: CATSRDVGLRETQYF; DNA: TGTGCCACCAGCAGAGATGTAGGGTTACGAGAGACCCAGTACTTC
size: many; D: TRBD2; V: TRBV6-1; J: TRBJ2-3; CDR3: CASSVAAGVSDTQYF; DNA: TGTGCCAGCAGTGTAGCAGCGGGAGTTTCGGATACGCAGTATTTT
size: many; D: TRBD2; V: TRBV4-1; J: TRBJ2-1; CDR3: CASSQERVAGGYEQFF; DNA: TGCGCCAGCAGCCAAGAGAGGGTAGCGGGAGGGTATGAGCAGTTCTTC